This TCR beta chain was recovered during a study of blood T cell repertoires in COVID-19. Study-wide context: The analysed material was cDNA or gDNA that came from T cells, B-cell-depleted T cells, or PBMCs.

Germline assignment: CDR1 MDHEN and CDR2 SYDVKM. J was trimmed by 2 bases and V by 4 bases; bases with no gene match: 6. The CDR3 is 15 amino acids. Produced via immunoSEQ multiplex PCR; TCRdb's table is partial and in-frame only. This table holds more than 100,000 clones, about 76% found once. The chain couples TRBV28 to TRBJ2-7, with 9 bases aligning to TRBD2. Sequencing input: peripheral blood. This TCR was recovered from a woman aged 55-70 years with active or convalescent COVID-19. This CDR3 is CASSSLTSGTYEQYF. In nucleotides, the CDR3 is TGTGCCAGCAGTTCCCTGACTAGCGGTACCTACGAGCAGTACTTC.